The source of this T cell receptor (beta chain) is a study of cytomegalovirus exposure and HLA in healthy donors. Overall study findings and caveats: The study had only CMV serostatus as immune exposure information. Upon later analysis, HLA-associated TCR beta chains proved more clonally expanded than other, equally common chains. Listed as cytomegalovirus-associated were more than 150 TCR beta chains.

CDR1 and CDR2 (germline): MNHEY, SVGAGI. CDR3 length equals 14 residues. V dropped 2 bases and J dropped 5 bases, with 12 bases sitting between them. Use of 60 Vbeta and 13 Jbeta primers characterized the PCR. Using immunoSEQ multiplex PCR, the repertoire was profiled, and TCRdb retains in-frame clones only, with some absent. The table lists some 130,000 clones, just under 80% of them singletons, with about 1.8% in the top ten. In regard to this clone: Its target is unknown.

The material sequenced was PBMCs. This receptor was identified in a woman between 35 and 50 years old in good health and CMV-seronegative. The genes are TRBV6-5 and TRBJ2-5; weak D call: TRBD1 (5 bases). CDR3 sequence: CASSYMLGVETQYF. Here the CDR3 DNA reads TGTGCCAGCAGTTACATGTTAGGGGTTGAGACCCAGTACTTC.